This TCR beta chain was obtained from a study of blood T cell repertoires in COVID-19. For the study at large: Whether acute or convalescent, the COVID-19 samples came from the United States, Italy and Spain. PBMCs, B-cell-depleted T cells, or T cells were the source of the cDNA or gDNA that made up the material.

In the original processing: Counts of nucleated cells, estimated from reference gene primer amplification, were obtained. Assay: immunoSEQ multiplex PCR; the TCRdb copy retains only in-frame clones and omits some. That table furnishes V, J and clone size, whereas the DNA furnished D and trimming. The data contain approximately 150,000 clones, around 88% of them singletons. In this sample, this clone turned up once. Germline V CDR1 and CDR2: LNHDA, SQIVND (reference sequence). The length of the CDR3 is 15 residues. Between the trimmed V and J ends, which lost 3 bases and 7 bases, there was a span of 16 bases.

The sample comprised peripheral blood. This TCR came from a human donor in a cohort sampled during active COVID-19. This chain connects TRBV19 to TRBJ1-5, with D possibly being TRBD1 (5 bases). The CDR3 protein is CASSIRGRDEQPQHF. The CDR3, as DNA: TGTGCCAGTAGTATTCGCGGGAGGGACGAACAGCCCCAGCATTTT.